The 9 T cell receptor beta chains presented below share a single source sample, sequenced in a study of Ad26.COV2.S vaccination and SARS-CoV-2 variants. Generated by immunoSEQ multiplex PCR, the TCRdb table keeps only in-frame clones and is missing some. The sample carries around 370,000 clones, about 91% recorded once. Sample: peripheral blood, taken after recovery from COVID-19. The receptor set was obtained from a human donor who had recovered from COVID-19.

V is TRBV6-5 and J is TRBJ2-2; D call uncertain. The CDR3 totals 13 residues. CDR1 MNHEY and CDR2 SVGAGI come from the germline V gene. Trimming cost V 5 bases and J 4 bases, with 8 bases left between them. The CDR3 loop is CASSLLSTGELFF. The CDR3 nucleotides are TGTGCCAGCAGTCTCCTCAGCACCGGGGAGCTGTTTTTT.

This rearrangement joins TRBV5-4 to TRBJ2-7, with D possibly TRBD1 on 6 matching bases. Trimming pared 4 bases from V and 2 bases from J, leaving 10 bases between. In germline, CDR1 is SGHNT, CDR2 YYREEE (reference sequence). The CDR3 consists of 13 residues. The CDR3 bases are TGTGCCAGCAGCGTGACAGGTACCTACGAGCAGTACTTC. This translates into CASSVTGTYEQYF.

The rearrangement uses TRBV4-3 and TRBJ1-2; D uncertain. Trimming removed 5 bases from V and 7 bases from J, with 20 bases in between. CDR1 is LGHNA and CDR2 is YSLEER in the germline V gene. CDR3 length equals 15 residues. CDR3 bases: TGCGCCAGCAGCAATGGACGGATGGAGATAACTGGCTACACCTTC. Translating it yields CASSNGRMEITGYTF.

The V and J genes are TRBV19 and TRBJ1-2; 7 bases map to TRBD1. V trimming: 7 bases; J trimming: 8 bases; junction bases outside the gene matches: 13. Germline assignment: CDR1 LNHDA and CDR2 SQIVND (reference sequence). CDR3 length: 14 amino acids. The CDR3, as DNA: TGTGCCAGTACTTGGACAGGACCCGAGGGGGGCTACACCTTC. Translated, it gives CASTWTGPEGGYTF.

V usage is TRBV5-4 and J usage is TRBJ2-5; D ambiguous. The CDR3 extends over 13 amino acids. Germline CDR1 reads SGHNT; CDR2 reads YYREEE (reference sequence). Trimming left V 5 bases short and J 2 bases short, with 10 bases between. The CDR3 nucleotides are TGTGCCAGCAGGTCGGCCGGTCAAGAGACCCAGTACTTC. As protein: CASRSAGQETQYF. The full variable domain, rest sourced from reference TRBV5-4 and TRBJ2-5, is ETGVTQSPTHLIKTRGQQVTLRCSSQSGHNTVSWYQQALGQGPQFIFQYYREEENGRGNFPPRFSGLQFPNYSSELNVNALELDDSALYLCASRSAGQETQYFGPGTRLLVL.

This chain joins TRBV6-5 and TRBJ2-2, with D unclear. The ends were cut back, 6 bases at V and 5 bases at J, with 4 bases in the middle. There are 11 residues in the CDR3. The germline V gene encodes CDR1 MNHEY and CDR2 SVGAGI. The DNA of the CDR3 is TGTGCCAGCAGGAGTACCGGGGAGCTGTTTTTT. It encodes CASRSTGELFF.

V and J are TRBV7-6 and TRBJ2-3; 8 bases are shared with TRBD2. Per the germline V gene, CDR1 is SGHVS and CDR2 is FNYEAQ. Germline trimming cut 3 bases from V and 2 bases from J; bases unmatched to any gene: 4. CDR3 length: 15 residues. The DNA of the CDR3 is TGTGCCAGCAGCTTGCCGGGGGGGCCCACAGATACGCAGTATTTT. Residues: CASSLPGGPTDTQYF.

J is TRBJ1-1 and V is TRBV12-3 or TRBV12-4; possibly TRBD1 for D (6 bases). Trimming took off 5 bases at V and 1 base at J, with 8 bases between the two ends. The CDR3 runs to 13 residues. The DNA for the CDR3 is TGTGCCAGCAGTCGACAGGAGAACACTGAAGCTTTCTTT. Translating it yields CASSRQENTEAFF.

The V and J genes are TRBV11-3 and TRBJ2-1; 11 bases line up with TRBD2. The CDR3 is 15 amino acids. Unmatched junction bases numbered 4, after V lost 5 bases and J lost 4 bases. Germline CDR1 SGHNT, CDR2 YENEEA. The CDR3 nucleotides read TGTGCCAGCAGCCGGAGACTAGCGGGGTACAATGAGCAGTTCTTC. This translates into CASSRRLAGYNEQFF.